The 22 T cell receptor beta chains listed next were all sequenced from one sample in a study of shared clonotypes between healthy human individuals (dated by TCRdb to 2020 to 2022). Libraries were constructed by the immunoSEQ multiplex PCR assay. This is the immuneACCESS table as TCRdb keeps it, with only in-frame sequences that have V and J called. A part of the clones is gone; compared with another copy, unresolved V genes explain less than half, and the rest is unexplained. A total of 2 million or so clones appear in this sample, over 85% of them only once. Jointly, the top ten make up about 1.1% of the sample. For the CD8 naive samples, CD45RO-negative cells were positively selected for CCR7, yielding a CD45RA+CCR7+ population from which TemRA cells were excluded. The sample consisted of naive CD8+ T cells sorted from blood. The cell subset or site label for this specimen denotes: CD45RA+CCR7+. These receptors originate from a man between 18 and 29 years old in good health.

This CDR3 is CASSLVAGVTDTQYF. The CDR3, as DNA: TGTGCCAGCAGCTTAGTAGCGGGAGTAACAGATACGCAGTATTTT. The genes are TRBV7-2 and TRBJ2-3; 9 bases map to TRBD2. This CDR3 is built from 15 residues. Trimming at V came to 1 base and at J to 3 bases, leaving 2 bases not matched to a gene. Germline CDR1 and CDR2: SGHTA and FQGNSA.

The chain couples TRBV6-5 to TRBJ2-7, with 9 bases identical to TRBD1. This CDR3 comprises 16 residues. CDR1 and CDR2 (germline): MNHEY, SVGAGI. With V trimmed by 2 bases and J by 4 bases, 9 bases remained unmatched. CDR3 in amino acids: CASSYRGPGTGYEQYF. The CDR3 nucleotides read TGTGCCAGCAGTTACCGGGGCCCCGGGACAGGGTACGAGCAGTACTTC.

About this clone itself: This sample also contains other DNA sequences that code for the same CDR3. The chain is built from TRBV6-1 and TRBJ1-1, with D unclear. This CDR3 is 11 amino acids long. Germline V gene lookup returns CDR1 MNHNS and CDR2 SASEGT. Trimming pared 6 bases from V and 2 bases from J, leaving 4 bases between. This CDR3 is CASSDNTEAFF. The CDR3 DNA is TGTGCCAGCAGCGATAACACTGAAGCTTTCTTT.

The chain couples TRBV27 to TRBJ2-7; D unresolved. Trimming pared 2 bases from V and 2 bases from J, leaving 13 bases between. CDR3 size: 15 residues. Germline V gene data show CDR1 as MNHEY and CDR2 as SMNVEV (reference sequence). The CDR3 region is CASSLSFPRAYEQYF. CDR3 DNA: TGTGCCAGCAGTTTAAGTTTCCCCCGGGCCTACGAGCAGTACTTC.

Notes on this clone: The sample carries other DNA sequences with the same CDR3. This sequence joins TRBV15 and TRBJ2-3; 9 positions match TRBD2. CDR1 is LNHNV, CDR2 YYDKDF, per germline (reference sequence). The trim removed 2 bases at V and 1 base at J, leaving 1 base unmatched. The CDR3 runs to 15 residues. CDR3 sequence reads: CATSRLAGGTDTQYF. For the CDR3, the DNA is TGTGCCACCAGCAGATTAGCGGGGGGCACAGATACGCAGTATTTT. The full variable domain, with the rest looked up from reference TRBV15 and TRBJ2-3, is DAMVIQNPRYQVTQFGKPVTLSCSQTLNHNVMYWYQQKSSQAPKLLFHYYDKDFNNEADTPDNFQSRRPNTSFCFLDIRSPGLGDTAMYLCATSRLAGGTDTQYFGPGTRLTVL.

This rearrangement joins TRBV7-3 to TRBJ2-2; 12 bases map to TRBD1. CDR1 and CDR2 from the germline V gene are SGHTA and FQGTGA. With V trimmed by 5 bases and J by 6 bases, 13 bases remained unmatched. This CDR3 has 18 amino acids. For the CDR3, the DNA is TGTGCCAGCAGCAAGGGGACAGGGGGCGCATGGTTCTCCGGGGAGCTGTTTTTT. Translation gives CASSKGTGGAWFSGELFF.

The chain uses TRBV6-5 and TRBJ1-2; D unresolved. This CDR3 is built from 14 residues. V lost 5 bases and J 5 bases, leaving 15 bases between the germline ends. Germline V gene lookup returns CDR1 MNHEY and CDR2 SVGAGI. The CDR3 bases are TGTGCCAGCAGTGAACAAGGGCCGCGATATGGCTACACCTTC. Residues: CASSEQGPRYGYTF.

The CDR3: CASSLAADPEAFF. The CDR3 region has the DNA TGTGCCAGCAGCTTGGCCGCGGACCCTGAAGCTTTCTTT. This chain uses TRBV5-4 with TRBJ1-1; the D is unclear. CDR1 and CDR2 from the germline V gene are SGHNT and YYREEE (reference sequence). The CDR3 loop spans 13 amino acids. V was pared by 0 bases and J by 6 bases, with 9 bases between.

This clone was observed once. Other DNA sequences within the sample encode an identical CDR3. This chain uses TRBV20-1 with TRBJ1-1; D gene ambiguous. CDR1 and CDR2 (germline): DFQATT, SNEGSKA (reference sequence). V was trimmed by 6 bases and J by 0 bases, leaving 5 bases between them. This CDR3 has 11 residues. The CDR3 loop reads CSASVNTEAFF. The CDR3, as DNA: TGCAGTGCCTCAGTGAACACTGAAGCTTTCTTT.

This chain connects TRBV2 to TRBJ2-7; 7 positions agree with TRBD1. This CDR3 region has 13 residues. CDR1 SNHLY and CDR2 FYNNEI come from the germline V gene. V was clipped by 7 bases and J by 0 bases; unmatched bases: 3. In DNA, the CDR3 is TGTGCCAGCATCGGGACAGACTCCTACGAGCAGTACTTC. It yields the protein CASIGTDSYEQYF.

The table lists this clone with a count of one. The chain employs TRBV4-1 and TRBJ2-7; D ambiguous. There are 13 residues in the CDR3. Germline CDR1 reads MGHRA; CDR2 reads YSYEKL. V was trimmed by 2 bases and J by 7 bases, leaving 12 bases between them. The CDR3 DNA follows: TGCGCCAGCAGCCAATTCATGGGGTCTGAGCAGTACTTC. Translation gives CASSQFMGSEQYF.

V usage is TRBV5-1 and J usage is TRBJ2-5, with no clear D. Germline V gene data show CDR1 as SGHRS and CDR2 as YFSETQ. This CDR3 spans 14 amino acids. Between the trimmed V and J ends, which lost 3 bases and 4 bases, there was a span of 13 bases. The CDR3 DNA sequence: TGCGCCAGCAGCTCCTTAGGTCTGACAGAGACCCAGTACTTC. Translated, it gives CASSSLGLTETQYF.

A note on this clone: Other DNA sequences in the sample encode the same CDR3. V usage is TRBV7-3 and J usage is TRBJ2-2; D not resolved. V was pared by 0 bases and J by 8 bases, with 1 base between. This CDR3 is built from 11 residues. Germline CDR1 and CDR2: SGHTA and FQGTGA. CDR3 nucleotides: TGTGCCAGCAGCTTAACTGGGGAGCTGTTTTTT. It is translated as CASSLTGELFF.

With regard to this clone: A read error may produce the germline difference seen at one junction end. This chain uses TRBV7-7 with TRBJ2-7; 10 nucleotides line up with TRBD1. From germline, CDR1 is SSHAT and CDR2 FNYEAQ (reference sequence). This CDR3 has 15 residues. CDR3 in amino acids: CASSLDRGLISEQYF. Written as DNA, the CDR3 is TGTGCTAGCAGCCTAGACAGGGGGCTTATCAGCGAGCAGTACTTC.

This clone appeared a single time. This chain links TRBV7-6 with TRBJ2-1; 9 bases match TRBD1. Per the germline V gene, CDR1 is SGHVS and CDR2 is FNYEAQ. CDR3 length: 16 residues. Trimming cost V 4 bases and J 4 bases; bases outside gene matches: 8. CDR3 nucleotide sequence: TGTGCCAGCAGCTCGAGGACAGGGGCCCTGTACAATGAGCAGTTCTTC. Its translation is CASSSRTGALYNEQFF.

Concerning this clone itself: Other nucleotide sequences in the sample specify the same CDR3. The chain joins TRBV7-6 to TRBJ2-7, with TRBD2 identical over 7 bases. Germline loops: CDR1 SGHVS, CDR2 FNYEAQ. Trimming removed 0 bases from V and 5 bases from J; junction bases left unmatched: 4. The CDR3 is 14 amino acids. The CDR3 here is CASSLAGGPNEQYF. The DNA for the CDR3 is TGTGCCAGCAGCTTAGCGGGAGGGCCAAACGAGCAGTACTTC. The variable domain in full, with the rest retrieved from reference TRBV7-6 and TRBJ2-7, is GAGVSQSPRYKVTKRGQDVALRCDPISGHVSLYWYRQALGQGPEFLTYFNYEAQQDKSGLPNDRFSAERPEGSISTLTIQRTEQRDSAMYRCASSLAGGPNEQYFGPGTRLTVT.

In the case of this clone: Other nucleotide sequences from this sample produce the same CDR3. This chain links TRBV6-5 with TRBJ2-7; TRBD1 is a possible D gene (5 bases). The V end lost 0 bases, the J end lost 0 bases, and 12 bases lay between the germline ends. The V gene's germline CDR1 is MNHEY and CDR2 SVGAGI. The CDR3 is made up of 16 amino acids. In DNA, the CDR3 is TGTGCCAGCAGTTACTCAACAGGCCAGAGCTCCTACGAGCAGTACTTC. Translating gives CASSYSTGQSSYEQYF.

V usage is TRBV2 and J usage is TRBJ2-5; D is perhaps TRBD2 (6 bases). The V end lost 6 bases, the J end lost 4 bases, and 6 bases lay between the germline ends. The CDR3 extends over 11 amino acids. CDR1 is SNHLY and CDR2 is FYNNEI in the germline V gene. The CDR3 DNA reads TGTGCCAGCAGGGAGGGAGAGACCCAGTACTTC. Protein product: CASREGETQYF. The variable domain in full, with the rest retrieved from reference TRBV2 and TRBJ2-5, is EPEVTQTPSHQVTQMGQEVILRCVPISNHLYFYWYRQILGQKVEFLVSFYNNEISEKSEIFDDQFSVERPDGSNFTLKIRSTKLEDSAMYFCASREGETQYFGPGTRLLVL.

This sequence joins TRBV7-6 and TRBJ2-2, with 8 nucleotides matching TRBD1. The ends lost 2 bases at V and 3 bases at J; junction bases unmatched: 5. CDR3 length equals 16 residues. CDR1 is SGHVS, CDR2 FNYEAQ, per germline. Written as DNA, the CDR3 is TGTGCCAGCAGCTTATTTGGGACAGGAGACACCGGGGAGCTGTTTTTT. Encoded protein: CASSLFGTGDTGELFF.

This chain uses TRBV6-5 with TRBJ2-7; 8 nucleotides line up with TRBD1. The CDR3 sequence is 15 residues long. With 6 bases clipped from V and 4 bases from J, the junction kept 11 bases outside the gene matches. The germline V gene encodes CDR1 MNHEY and CDR2 SVGAGI. CDR3: CASSEGQALSYEQYF. Written as DNA, the CDR3 is TGTGCCAGCAGCGAGGGACAGGCCCTCTCGTACGAGCAGTACTTC.

As to this clone: The sample carries other DNA sequences with the same CDR3. The V call is TRBV4-1, the J call TRBJ1-2; 10 positions agree with TRBD1. CDR1 and CDR2 from the germline V gene are MGHRA and YSYEKL. CDR3 length equals 15 residues. Trimming took 6 bases from V and 1 from J; bases not matched to a gene: 5. CDR3 nucleotide sequence: TGCGCCAGCAGTCCGGGACAGGGGCTTAACTATGGCTACACCTTC. Translated: CASSPGQGLNYGYTF.

This clone was picked up a small number of times. Other DNA sequences in the same sample also yield this CDR3. This chain uses TRBV9 with TRBJ2-2; D gene uncertain. The V gene lost 0 bases and the J gene lost 2 bases, with 5 bases spanning the gap. The germline gives CDR1 SGDLS, CDR2 YYNGEE. This CDR3 contains 14 residues. CDR3 coding DNA: TGTGCCAGCAGCGTAGGGGGTAACACCGGGGAGCTGTTTTTT. This codes for CASSVGGNTGELFF.